The clone carrying this T cell receptor beta chain was picked up a small number of times. Sequenced by immunoSEQ multiplex PCR; TCRdb stores in-frame clones only, minus some. The top ten hold approximately 2% of the sample, which has about 170,000 clones, 88% seen once. These data belong to a study of blood T cell repertoires in COVID-19. Germline CDR1 and CDR2: SGHTA and FQGTGA. V lost 1 base to trimming and J lost 0 bases, with 7 bases between them. The CDR3 extends over 16 amino acids. The specimen was peripheral blood. The clonotype originates from a man aged 50 to 60 who had recovered from COVID-19. V and J are TRBV7-3 and TRBJ1-6; D uncertain. The CDR3 reads CASSLKGSSYNSPLHF. CDR3 sequence (DNA): TGTGCCAGCAGCTTAAAAGGGAGCTCCTATAATTCACCCCTCCACTTT.